Below are 32 T cell receptor beta chains sequenced from a single sample in a study of T cells in Graves' hyperthyroidism and ophthalmopathy (dated by TCRdb to the late 2010s). The library came from multiplex PCR. The listed sequencing device is Illumina HiSeq 2000. The TCR beta CDR3 regions were amplified from the RNA transcripts. The first round of RT-PCR for the TCR CDR3 was performed with the HTBI primer set and the Qiagen OneStep RT-PCR kit. TCRdb cleaned the public reads at Q25 with fastp, built clones with MiXCR and kept in-frame beta chains. Merged by CDR3 protein, the rows form single entries marked with the most common genes and DNA. This sample has about 400,000 distinct CDR3 sequences in its table, and approximately 15% of those were observed once. The top ten hold less than 15% of the sample. The material sequenced was blood. The receptor source for this set is a woman aged 18-29 years with Graves' hyperthyroidism.

J is TRBJ2-2 and V is TRBV6-6; D not certain. CDR1 and CDR2 from the germline V gene are MNHNY and SVGAGI (reference sequence). This CDR3 has 16 residues. The ends were cut back, 0 bases at V and 6 bases at J, with 14 bases in the middle. The CDR3 region has the DNA TGTGCCAGCAGTTACTCTAGGTTTGGGTCCCCCGGGGAGCTGTTTTTT. Protein product: CASSYSRFGSPGELFF.

This clonotype was seen repeatedly, ten times or more. The chain joins TRBV7-8 to TRBJ2-3; tentative D call: TRBD1 (5 bases). Trimming took off 2 bases at V and 1 base at J, with 13 bases between the two ends. The CDR3 contains 16 residues. Germline CDR1 reads SGHVS; CDR2 reads FQNEAQ. The CDR3 loop is CASSLRQTRGTDTQYF. The CDR3 DNA follows: TGTGCCAGCAGCTTAAGACAGACCCGGGGCACAGATACGCAGTATTTT. Based on the CDR3 plus reference TRBV7-8 and TRBJ2-3, the full variable domain is GAGVSQSPRYKVAKRGQDVALRCDPISGHVSLFWYQQALGQGPEFLTYFQNEAQLDKSGLPSDRFFAERPEGSVSTLKIQRTQQEDSAVYLCASSLRQTRGTDTQYFGPGTRLTVL.

There are many counts of this clonotype. V and J are TRBV27 and TRBJ2-7; a weak D match, TRBD2 (6 bases). The CDR3 totals 14 residues. Trimming stripped 6 bases from V and 3 bases from J, with 15 bases between. From germline, CDR1 is MNHEY and CDR2 SMNVEV (reference sequence). The CDR3 DNA reads TGTGCCAGCAGCCAGGTGGGGGGTCGCTACGAGCAGTACTTC. This translates into CASSQVGGRYEQYF.

The chain recombines TRBV5-8 with TRBJ2-1; D might be TRBD2 (5 bases). The V gene's germline CDR1 is SGHTS and CDR2 YDEGEE. Trimming removed 4 bases at V and 8 bases at J, with 13 bases between. The CDR3 runs 13 residues. CDR3 protein: CASSPPGIHEQFF. In nucleotides, the CDR3 is TGTGCCAGCAGCCCCCCGGGGATCCATGAGCAGTTCTTC. Full variable domain (missing parts from reference TRBV5-8 and TRBJ2-1): EAGVTQSPTHLIKTRGQQATLRCSPISGHTSVYWYQQALGLGLQFLLWYDEGEERNRGNFPPRFSGRQFPNYSSELNVNALELEDSALYLCASSPPGIHEQFFGPGTRLTVL.

This clonotype was seen a few times. One junction end does not reproduce the germline sequence, and a read error may be involved. The gene calls are TRBV27 and TRBJ2-4, with D possibly matching TRBD2 (7 bases). The CDR3 runs to 19 residues. The V gene's germline CDR1 is MNHEY and CDR2 SMNVEV (reference sequence). The CDR3 protein is CASSFSFPRLAGAKDIQYF. In nucleotides, the CDR3 is TGTGCCAGCAGTTTTTCCTTCCCTCGACTAGCAGGGGCCAAAGACATTCAGTACTTC.

The table lists this clonotype with a few counts. V is TRBV5-1 and J is TRBJ2-7, with D uncertain. Germline CDR1 SGHRS, CDR2 YFSETQ. The CDR3 consists of 14 residues. The ends were cut back, 0 bases at V and 5 bases at J, with 12 bases in the middle. CDR3: CASSLVYFPHEQYF. In DNA, the CDR3 is TGCGCCAGCAGCTTGGTGTACTTCCCTCACGAGCAGTACTTC.

There are many counts of this clonotype. The rearrangement joins TRBV2 to TRBJ2-3; 9 bases are a match to TRBD1. V was pared by 2 bases and J by 4 bases, with 4 bases of the junction left unmatched. The CDR3 totals 15 residues. Looked up from germline, CDR1 is SNHLY and CDR2 is FYNNEI. This CDR3 reads CASSEWRQGADTQYF. CDR3 DNA: TGTGCCAGCAGTGAATGGCGACAGGGGGCAGATACGCAGTATTTT. Filled out from reference TRBV2 and TRBJ2-3, the complete variable domain reads EPEVTQTPSHQVTQMGQEVILRCVPISNHLYFYWYRQILGQKVEFLVSFYNNEISEKSEIFDDQFSVERPDGSNFTLKIRSTKLEDSAMYFCASSEWRQGADTQYFGPGTRLTVL.

This clonotype was recorded at least ten times. This chain connects TRBV5-6 to TRBJ1-1; D not resolved. The CDR3 covers 15 residues. In germline, CDR1 is SGHDT, CDR2 YYEEEE. V was pared by 2 bases and J by 1 base, with 12 bases between. CDR3 residues: CASSFRVQPNTEAFF. The CDR3 DNA is TGTGCCAGCAGCTTTCGTGTCCAGCCGAACACTGAAGCTTTCTTT.

As to this clonotype: A read error may account for a junction end that differs from germline. CDR3 region: CASSYRAYSEQFF. The CDR3 DNA sequence: TGTGCCAGCAGCTACCGGGCCTACAGTGAGCAGTTCTTC. This chain links TRBV3-1 with TRBJ2-1; no clear D gene. Germline loops: CDR1 LGHDT, CDR2 YNNKEL (reference sequence). This CDR3 is 13 amino acids long.

The genes are TRBV10-3 and TRBJ2-1; D gene uncertain. The CDR3 is 12 residues long. The germline gives CDR1 ENHRY, CDR2 SYGVKD. V lost 4 bases, J lost 7 bases, and 8 bases lay in between. CDR3 amino acids: CAISVNSNEQFF. For the CDR3, the DNA is TGTGCCATCAGTGTTAATTCAAATGAGCAGTTCTTC.

In this sample, this clonotype turned up many times. This chain joins TRBV7-2 and TRBJ2-5; D remains ambiguous. Trimming removed 4 bases from V and 4 bases from J, with 7 bases in between. From germline, CDR1 is SGHTA and CDR2 FQGNSA. The CDR3 runs to 12 residues. CDR3 nucleotides: TGTGCCAGCAGCTCCTTCGGAGAGACCCAGTACTTC. Its protein product is CASSSFGETQYF.

This clonotype was counted only a few times. The chain is built from TRBV4-3 and TRBJ1-3; the D is unclear. Germline lookup yields CDR1 LGHNA and CDR2 YSLEER. The CDR3 runs to 16 residues. Trimming left V 3 bases short and J 4 bases short, with 16 bases between. CDR3 sequence (DNA): TGCGCCAGCAGCCAGAGAGGAGGGTTGGAAGGAAACACCATATATTTT. Protein: CASSQRGGLEGNTIYF.

This clonotype was recorded many times. The chain couples TRBV20-1 to TRBJ1-5, with a tentative D call TRBD1 (5 bases). This CDR3 region has 13 residues. CDR1 and CDR2 (germline): DFQATT, SNEGSKA (reference sequence). V was pared by 3 bases and J by 4 bases, with 10 bases between. CDR3 protein: CSARTVGNQPQHF. In nucleotides, the CDR3 is TGCAGTGCTAGGACAGTAGGGAATCAGCCCCAGCATTTT.

This clonotype was detected many times. The chain couples TRBV12-3 or TRBV12-4 to TRBJ2-7; 8 bases line up with TRBD2. J gave up 7 bases and V 5 bases, and 13 bases lay outside the gene matches. CDR3 length: 15 residues. CDR3 protein: CASSPDRGGPGEQYF. The CDR3 bases are TGTGCCAGCAGTCCCGACCGCGGGGGGCCGGGGGAGCAGTACTTC.

This clonotype was observed a single time. The chain is built from TRBV7-9 and TRBJ2-3; D possibly corresponds to TRBD1 (6 bases). This CDR3 has 16 amino acids. Germline V gene lookup returns CDR1 SEHNR and CDR2 FQNEAQ (reference sequence). V was cut by 1 base and J by 2 bases, with 13 bases left in between. CDR3 nucleotides: TGTGCCAGCAGCTTAGGGGACACCACGGCCACAGATACGCAGTATTTT. Translating it yields CASSLGDTTATDTQYF.

The chain carries TRBV5-8 and TRBJ2-2; 10 bases are a match to TRBD2. Germline CDR1 SGHTS, CDR2 YDEGEE. Trimming cost V 2 bases and J 4 bases; bases outside gene matches: 5. This CDR3 spans 16 amino acids. The DNA for the CDR3 is TGTGCCAGCAGCTTTAGGACTAGCGGCAGCACCGGGGAGCTGTTTTTT. It is translated as CASSFRTSGSTGELFF.

This clonotype appeared many times. J is TRBJ1-6 and V is TRBV3-1; the D is unclear. Trimming stripped 6 bases from V and 5 bases from J, with 11 bases between. CDR1 and CDR2 from the germline V gene are LGHDT and YNNKEL (reference sequence). The CDR3 has 14 amino acids. For the CDR3, the DNA is TGTGCCAGCAGACCGCTAACTAATAATTCACCCCTCCACTTT. Amino acids: CASRPLTNNSPLHF.

This clonotype was seen ten or more times. CDR3: CASSLYPSGREGNTQYF. The CDR3 DNA reads TGTGCCAGCAGTTTATACCCCAGCGGGAGGGAGGGAAATACGCAGTATTTT. This sequence joins TRBV28 and TRBJ2-3, with 10 bases identical to TRBD2. Germline V gene sequence: CDR1 MDHEN, CDR2 SYDVKM. The V and J ends lost 1 base and 7 bases, in that order; junction bases with no gene match: 11. The CDR3 is 17 amino acids.

Only a few counts were recorded for this clonotype. The J gene is TRBJ2-4, the V gene TRBV6-1; 14 nucleotides align to TRBD2. Germline CDR1 is MNHNS and CDR2 is SASEGT. The J segment lost 7 bases and the V segment lost 7 bases, leaving 9 bases of the junction unmatched. The CDR3 totals 16 residues. CDR3 loop: CASMGQTSGRGNIQYF. DNA of the CDR3: TGTGCCAGCATGGGGCAGACTAGCGGGAGGGGTAACATTCAGTACTTC.

V gene TRBV20-1 combines with J gene TRBJ2-1; TRBD2 matches 11 bases. Germline CDR1 reads DFQATT; CDR2 reads SNEGSKA (reference sequence). The CDR3 spans 14 residues. The V gene end was trimmed by 6 bases and the J gene end by 5 bases; junction bases not matched to a gene: 6. The CDR3 is CSAHLAGGNNEQFF. CDR3 nucleotide sequence: TGCAGTGCGCATCTAGCGGGAGGAAACAATGAGCAGTTCTTC.

The table lists this clonotype with many counts. The chain is built from TRBV6-1 and TRBJ2-2; the D call may be TRBD1 or TRBD2 (5 bases each). The CDR3 extends over 16 amino acids. Per the germline V gene, CDR1 is MNHNS and CDR2 is SASEGT. V was shortened by 5 bases and J by 6 bases, with 19 bases between the two germline ends. The DNA of the CDR3 is TGTGCCAGCAGTTCAAATGCAGGGAGCCGTTCCGGGGAGCTGTTTTTT. It specifies CASSSNAGSRSGELFF.

V and J are TRBV20-1 and TRBJ2-1; 8 bases align to TRBD1. CDR3 length equals 15 residues. With V trimmed by 7 bases and J by 10 bases, 18 bases remained unmatched. Germline assignment: CDR1 DFQATT and CDR2 SNEGSKA (reference sequence). CDR3 in amino acids: CSVRLPGQATREQFF. The CDR3 DNA follows: TGCAGTGTGAGATTACCGGGACAGGCCACCCGAGAGCAGTTCTTC.

This clonotype was seen at least ten times. V usage is TRBV7-3 and J usage is TRBJ2-3, with 14 bases matching TRBD2. The CDR3 is 17 residues long. CDR1 is SGHTA, CDR2 FQGTGA, per germline. Germline trimming cut 2 bases from V and 4 bases from J; bases unmatched to any gene: 5. This CDR3 is CASSLGPGLAGADTQYF. The CDR3 bases are TGTGCCAGCAGCTTAGGACCGGGACTAGCGGGGGCAGATACGCAGTATTTT.

This clonotype was counted ten times or more. V is TRBV20-1 and J is TRBJ2-3; TRBD1 is a possible D gene (7 bases). The CDR3 runs to 17 residues. Trimming removed 2 bases from V and 2 bases from J, with 20 bases in between. Germline CDR1 DFQATT, CDR2 SNEGSKA (reference sequence). The CDR3 is CSARNPGGRGFTDTQYF. The CDR3 DNA sequence: TGCAGTGCTAGAAACCCAGGGGGGCGCGGGTTCACAGATACGCAGTATTTT.

This clonotype was counted between two and nine times. This chain uses TRBV7-2 with TRBJ2-5, with TRBD2 matching over 7 bases. Germline CDR1 SGHTA, CDR2 FQGNSA. This CDR3 contains 16 residues. The V gene end was trimmed by 5 bases and the J gene end by 4 bases; junction bases not matched to a gene: 13. Here the CDR3 reads CASSPGGEGLGETQYF. CDR3 coding DNA: TGTGCCAGCAGCCCAGGCGGGGAGGGCCTCGGAGAGACCCAGTACTTC.

Details on this clonotype: The junction shows a germline mismatch at one end, possibly a read error. The rearrangement uses TRBV9 and TRBJ2-2, with TRBD2 identical over 8 bases. CDR1 is SGDLS, CDR2 YYNGEE, per germline. This CDR3 is built from 15 residues. The CDR3 DNA sequence: TGTGCCAGCAGCGCCAGCGGGGGAGGCACCGGGGAGCCGTTTTTT. Its translation: CASSASGGGTGEPFF.

This clonotype appeared many times. The V and J genes are TRBV29-1 and TRBJ1-2, with D possibly TRBD1 on 5 matching bases. The CDR3 totals 11 residues. In germline, CDR1 is SQVTM, CDR2 ANQGSEA. The CDR3 region is CNTQGDYGYTF. The CDR3 DNA is TGCAATACCCAAGGGGACTATGGCTACACCTTC.

There are many counts of this clonotype. This chain uses TRBV7-2 with TRBJ2-5, with D possibly being TRBD1 (6 bases). The CDR3 length is 15 residues. The germline V and J ends were trimmed by 5 bases and 2 bases, with 15 bases remaining between them. Germline V CDR1 and CDR2: SGHTA, FQGNSA. The CDR3 sequence: CASSPQPGAQETQYF. DNA of the CDR3: TGTGCCAGCAGCCCCCAACCAGGGGCTCAAGAGACCCAGTACTTC.

The chain couples TRBV6-1 to TRBJ2-1; the D gene is possibly TRBD2 (6 bases). This CDR3 region has 14 residues. CDR1 is MNHNS and CDR2 is SASEGT in the germline V gene. V lost 6 bases, J lost 4 bases, and 13 bases lay in between. CDR3 region: CASRGPGRYNEQFF. CDR3 nucleotide sequence: TGTGCCAGCAGGGGCCCAGGGAGGTACAATGAGCAGTTCTTC.

This clonotype was counted ten times or more. The chain uses TRBV7-6 and TRBJ1-5, with D unresolved. Trimming pared 5 bases from V and 5 bases from J, leaving 28 bases between. The germline V gene has CDR1 SGHVS and CDR2 FNYEAQ. The CDR3 length is 19 residues. This CDR3 reads CASSLVRESRDLGHQPQHF. Written as DNA, the CDR3 is TGTGCCAGCAGCCTAGTTCGAGAGAGCCGGGATCTTGGGCATCAGCCCCAGCATTTT. Variable domain in full (rest from reference TRBV7-6 and TRBJ1-5): GAGVSQSPRYKVTKRGQDVALRCDPISGHVSLYWYRQALGQGPEFLTYFNYEAQQDKSGLPNDRFSAERPEGSISTLTIQRTEQRDSAMYRCASSLVRESRDLGHQPQHFGDGTRLSIL.

This clonotype was picked up many times. This chain uses TRBV11-2 with TRBJ2-1; D not resolved. Germline V lookup: CDR1 SGHAT, CDR2 FQNNGV. V was cut by 2 bases and J by 12 bases, with 14 bases left in between. This CDR3 is 13 amino acids long. The CDR3: CASSLTAASGQFF. CDR3 in DNA: TGTGCCAGCAGCTTAACCGCCGCGTCAGGGCAGTTCTTC.

The rearrangement joins TRBV6-9 to TRBJ2-6; D perhaps matches TRBD1 (5 bases). The CDR3 runs to 16 residues. Deletions cut 5 bases from V and 0 bases from J, with 11 bases between. Germline values: CDR1 MNHGY, CDR2 SVAAGI. CDR3 sequence reads: CASSITGSSGANVLTF. The CDR3 DNA is TGTGCCAGCAGTATTACAGGATCCTCTGGGGCCAACGTCCTGACTTTC.